A single sample is the source of the 2 T cell receptor beta chains below, sequenced in a study of neurological immune-mediated disorders. TCRdb reprocessed the 5' RACE reads with MiXCR, giving one entry per CDR3 protein. Of about 48,000 distinct CDR3 sequences listed, 1.5% to 2% are singletons. Input material: PBMCs. All receptors derive from a woman in her 40s with multiple sclerosis.

This clonotype has ten or more counts. The rearrangement links TRBV10-2 to TRBJ2-3, with D unresolved. The CDR3 sequence is 16 residues long. Germline values: CDR1 WSHSY, CDR2 SAAADI. Trimming shortened V by 6 bases and J by 1 base, and 17 bases separated the two germline ends. DNA of the CDR3: TGCGCCAGCAGACAAAGTGGGCTCCTGGGCACAGATACGCAGTATTTT. The encoded protein is CASRQSGLLGTDTQYF.

The table lists this clonotype with many counts. The V call is TRBV12-3 or TRBV12-4, the J call TRBJ2-3; 9 nucleotides agree with TRBD2. The CDR3 is 13 amino acids. V trimming: 7 bases; J trimming: 6 bases; junction bases outside the gene matches: 5. The CDR3 loop is CASTAGGVDTQYF. Written as DNA, the CDR3 is TGTGCCAGCACAGCGGGGGGCGTGGATACGCAGTATTTT.